This T cell receptor beta chain originates from a study of CD8 T cells in ankylosing spondylitis. The sample holds many counts of this clonotype. Its specificity is unknown. Study-wide findings and caveats: Clones that were linked to disease were CD8+ and were relatively rare in peripheral blood. What appeared characteristic of ankylosing spondylitis blood was a TCR beta motif of eight highly homologous variants. Reportedly, matched ankylosing spondylitis synovial fluid was significantly enriched for disease-linked clones.

It was by quantitative 5'-RACE with molecular barcodes that TCR beta libraries were made. TCRdb independently ran MiXCR on the 5' RACE reads; one entry per CDR3 protein. Of some 100,000 distinct CDR3 sequences in the sample, about 8% are singletons; the top ten hold approximately 9.9%. CDR1 is ENHRY and CDR2 is SYGVKD in the germline V gene. V lost 0 bases, J lost 8 bases, and 14 bases lay in between. The CDR3 runs 15 residues. The sequenced material came from blood, either unsorted or a sorted T cell fraction (not recorded which). The receptor comes from a male donor with ankylosing spondylitis or in good health (not recorded which). The rearrangement links TRBV10-3 to TRBJ2-1; D gene unclear. The DNA for the CDR3 is TGTGCCATCAGTGAGTCGGATATAAGGGTGGATGAGCAGTTCTTC. It is translated as CAISESDIRVDEQFF.